The 6 T cell receptor beta chains presented below share a single source sample, sequenced in a study of blood T cell repertoires in COVID-19. The data were produced by immunoSEQ multiplex PCR, yet TCRdb's version contains in-frame clones alone and is incomplete. In the table there are approximately 100,000 clones, about three quarters of which are singletons. The sequenced sample consisted of peripheral blood. These receptor sequences come from a human donor in a cohort sampled during active or convalescent COVID-19.

Comment on this clone: The junction differs from germline at one of its ends, possibly a read error. The J gene is TRBJ1-5, the V gene TRBV2, with D unresolved. The CDR3 contains 15 residues. Germline V gene data show CDR1 as SNHLY and CDR2 as FYNNEI. This CDR3 is CASSEGSSPNQPQHF. The CDR3 nucleotides are TGTGCCAGCAGCGAAGGTAGCAGCCCCAATCAGCCCCAGCATTTT.

The J gene is TRBJ1-2, the V gene TRBV18; the D gene is possibly TRBD1 (6 bases). Germline V gene sequence: CDR1 KGHSH, CDR2 LQKENI. CDR3 length equals 15 residues. V gave up 1 base and J gave up 2 bases, with 11 bases separating them. The CDR3, as DNA: TGTGCCAGCTCACCACTAACAGGGACCAACTATGGCTACACCTTC. Its translation is CASSPLTGTNYGYTF. The whole variable domain, filled in from reference TRBV18 and TRBJ1-2, reads NAGVMQNPRHLVRRRGQEARLRCSPMKGHSHVYWYRQLPEEGLKFMVYLQKENIIDESGMPKERFSAEFPKEGPSILRIQQVVRGDSAAYFCASSPLTGTNYGYTFGSGTRLTVV.

V is TRBV6-6 and J is TRBJ1-5, with D hard to call. Germline CDR1 MNHNY, CDR2 SVGAGI (reference sequence). V was pared by 7 bases and J by 0 bases, with 16 bases between. The CDR3 spans 16 residues. The CDR3 loop is CASTRASSYSNQPQHF. In DNA form, the CDR3 reads TGTGCCAGCACTCGGGCCTCCTCGTATAGCAATCAGCCCCAGCATTTT.

V gene TRBV7-8 combines with J gene TRBJ2-2, with 9 bases lining up with TRBD2. Per the germline V gene, CDR1 is SGHVS and CDR2 is FQNEAQ. This CDR3 contains 16 residues. Trimming at V came to 1 base and at J to 1 base, leaving 1 base not matched to a gene. Written as DNA, the CDR3 is TGTGCCAGCAGCTTAGTAGCGGGAGTGAACACCGGGGAGCTGTTTTTT. This sequence encodes CASSLVAGVNTGELFF.

This chain uses TRBV7-2 with TRBJ2-2, with TRBD2 identical over 9 bases. The CDR3 has 17 amino acids. Germline V gene data show CDR1 as SGHTA and CDR2 as FQGNSA. Germline trimming cut 4 bases from V and 6 bases from J; bases unmatched to any gene: 12. The CDR3 DNA follows: TGTGCCAGCAGCTCCAGTGCGGGAGGGCTGATTGCCGGGGAGCTGTTTTTT. The encoded protein is CASSSSAGGLIAGELFF.

The rearrangement uses TRBV9 and TRBJ2-1; D not certain. Between the trimmed V and J ends, which lost 3 bases and 2 bases, there was a span of 9 bases. CDR1 SGDLS and CDR2 YYNGEE come from the germline V gene. This CDR3 contains 14 residues. CDR3 protein: CASSETRAYNEQFF. CDR3 in DNA: TGTGCCAGCAGCGAAACCCGGGCCTACAATGAGCAGTTCTTC.